The subject of this entry is one TCR beta chain. The target antigen is unknown. Data came from immunoSEQ multiplex PCR; TCRdb stores just in-frame clones and leaves some out. The sample has about 66,000 clones, 82% seen once. This sample is part of a study of OX40 agonist ivuxolimab in advanced cancers. Findings of the study overall: CD8+ T cells were the subset that, on average, had more expanded clones than CD4+. The antigen specificity of the peripheral T cells (those that were expanded) was not determined.

This CDR3 region has 14 residues. The ends were cut back, 3 bases at V and 1 base at J, with 7 bases in the middle. Germline V gene lookup returns CDR1 KGHSH and CDR2 LQKENI. Here the sequenced sample was CD4+ or CD8+ T cells sorted from blood, taken in a trial of the OX40 agonist ivuxolimab. The chain is built from TRBV18 and TRBJ1-3; D gene ambiguous. This sequence originates from an adult with an advanced solid tumor such as melanoma, head and neck, liver or kidney cancer. The CDR3 coding sequence is TGTGCCAGCTCACCGCCACAATCTGGAAACACCATATATTTT. Translating gives CASSPPQSGNTIYF. Combining the CDR3 with reference TRBV18 and TRBJ1-3 gives the whole variable domain NAGVMQNPRHLVRRRGQEARLRCSPMKGHSHVYWYRQLPEEGLKFMVYLQKENIIDESGMPKERFSAEFPKEGPSILRIQQVVRGDSAAYFCASSPPQSGNTIYFGEGSWLTVV.